This T cell receptor beta chain is drawn from a study of T cell responses to AZD1222 COVID-19 vaccine. Study results and caveats: Spike-wide vaccine-associated CD4 TCRs dominated at 160-218 and 743-854. Mostly white British, mostly female donors; authors suggested clonal diversity may be underestimated. The study identified only 6 or 7 AZD1222 recipients as seropositive at baseline.

The table came from immunoSEQ multiplex PCR; TCRdb's copy has only in-frame clones and leaves some out. The repertoire holds 90,000 to 120,000 clones, with about 89% as singletons. This CDR3 spans 12 amino acids. The V end was cut by 3 bases, the J end by 7 bases, with 7 bases between. Germline CDR1 SNHLY, CDR2 FYNNEI. A note on this clone: Antigen: not known.

This specimen was peripheral blood, taken 28 days after the second dose of the MenACWY control vaccine. This TCR came from an adult who received the MenACWY meningococcal vaccine as a control. The J gene is TRBJ2-1, the V gene TRBV2; D not resolved. This CDR3 reads CASSDEGNEQFF. The DNA of the CDR3 is TGTGCCAGCAGTGATGAAGGGAATGAGCAGTTCTTC.